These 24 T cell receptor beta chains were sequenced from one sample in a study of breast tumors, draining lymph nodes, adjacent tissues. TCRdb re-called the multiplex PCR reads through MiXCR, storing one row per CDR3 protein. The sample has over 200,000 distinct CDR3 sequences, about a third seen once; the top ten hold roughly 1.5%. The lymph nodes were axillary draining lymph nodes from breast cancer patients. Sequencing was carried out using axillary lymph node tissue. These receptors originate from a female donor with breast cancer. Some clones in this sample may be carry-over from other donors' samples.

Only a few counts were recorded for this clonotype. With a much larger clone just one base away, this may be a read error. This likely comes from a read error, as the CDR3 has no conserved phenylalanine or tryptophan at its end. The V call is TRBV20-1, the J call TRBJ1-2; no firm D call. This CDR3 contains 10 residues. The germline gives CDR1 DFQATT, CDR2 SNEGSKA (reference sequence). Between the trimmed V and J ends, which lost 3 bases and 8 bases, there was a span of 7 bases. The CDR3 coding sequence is TGCAGTGCTAGCCAGACCGGCTACACCTCC. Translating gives CSASQTGYTS.

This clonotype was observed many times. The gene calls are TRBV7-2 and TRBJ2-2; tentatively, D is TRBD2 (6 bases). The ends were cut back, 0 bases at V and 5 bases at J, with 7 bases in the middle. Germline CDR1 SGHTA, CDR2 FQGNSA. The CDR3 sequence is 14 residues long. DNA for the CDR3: TGTGCCAGCAGCTTAGCGGGGGGAACCGGGGAGCTGTTTTTT. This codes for CASSLAGGTGELFF.

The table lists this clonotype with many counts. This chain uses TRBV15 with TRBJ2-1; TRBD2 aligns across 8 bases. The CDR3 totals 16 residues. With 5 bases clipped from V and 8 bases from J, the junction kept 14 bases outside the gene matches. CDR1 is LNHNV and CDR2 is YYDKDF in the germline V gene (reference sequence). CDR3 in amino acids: CATSSHPGTSYYEQFF. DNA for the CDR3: TGTGCCACCAGCTCTCATCCGGGGACTAGTTATTATGAGCAGTTCTTC.

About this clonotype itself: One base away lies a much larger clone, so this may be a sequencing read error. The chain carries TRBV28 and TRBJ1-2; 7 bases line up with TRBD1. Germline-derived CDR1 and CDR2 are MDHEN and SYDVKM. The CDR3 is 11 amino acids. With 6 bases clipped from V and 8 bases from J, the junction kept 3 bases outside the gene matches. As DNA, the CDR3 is TGTGCCAGCAGGACAGGGAGAGGCTACACCTTC. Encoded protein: CASRTGRGYTF.

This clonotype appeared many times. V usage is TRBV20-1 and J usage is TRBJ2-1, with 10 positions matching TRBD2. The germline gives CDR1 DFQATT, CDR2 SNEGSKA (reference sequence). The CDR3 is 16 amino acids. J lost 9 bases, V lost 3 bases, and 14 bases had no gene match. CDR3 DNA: TGCAGTGCTAGGAAGCGAGCGGGAGGGTCATGGGGTGAGCAGTTCTTC. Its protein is CSARKRAGGSWGEQFF.

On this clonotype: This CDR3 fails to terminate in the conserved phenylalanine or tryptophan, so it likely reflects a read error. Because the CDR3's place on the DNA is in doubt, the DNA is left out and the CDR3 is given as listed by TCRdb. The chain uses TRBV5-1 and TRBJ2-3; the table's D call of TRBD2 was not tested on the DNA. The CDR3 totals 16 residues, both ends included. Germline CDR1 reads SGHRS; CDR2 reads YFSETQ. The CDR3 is CASSGGPGSGRPPPIN.

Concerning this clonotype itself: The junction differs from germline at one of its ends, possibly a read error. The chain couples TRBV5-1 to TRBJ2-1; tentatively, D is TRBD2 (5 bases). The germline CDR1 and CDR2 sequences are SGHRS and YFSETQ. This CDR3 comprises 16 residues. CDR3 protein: CASSLGRAALYNERFF. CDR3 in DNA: TGCGCCAGCAGCTTGGGTCGAGCGGCACTCTACAATGAGCGGTTCTTC.

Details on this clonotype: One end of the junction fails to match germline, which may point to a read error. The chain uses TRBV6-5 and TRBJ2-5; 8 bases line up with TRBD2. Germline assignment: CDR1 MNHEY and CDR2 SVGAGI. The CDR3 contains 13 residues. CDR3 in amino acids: CVSIPGGPETQYF. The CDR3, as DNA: TGTGTCAGCATCCCGGGAGGGCCGGAGACCCAGTACTTC.

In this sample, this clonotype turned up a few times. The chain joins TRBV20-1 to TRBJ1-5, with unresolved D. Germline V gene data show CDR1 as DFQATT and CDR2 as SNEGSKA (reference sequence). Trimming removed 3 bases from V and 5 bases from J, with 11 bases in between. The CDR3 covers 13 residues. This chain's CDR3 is CSASPKWDQPQHF. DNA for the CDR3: TGCAGTGCTAGCCCGAAGTGGGATCAGCCCCAGCATTTT.

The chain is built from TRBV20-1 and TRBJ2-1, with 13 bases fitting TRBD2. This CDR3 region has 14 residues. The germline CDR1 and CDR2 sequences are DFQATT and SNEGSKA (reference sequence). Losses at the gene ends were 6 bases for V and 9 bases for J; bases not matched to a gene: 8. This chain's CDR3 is CSAWGLAGRTEQFF. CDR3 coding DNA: TGCAGTGCCTGGGGACTAGCGGGAAGGACTGAGCAGTTCTTC.

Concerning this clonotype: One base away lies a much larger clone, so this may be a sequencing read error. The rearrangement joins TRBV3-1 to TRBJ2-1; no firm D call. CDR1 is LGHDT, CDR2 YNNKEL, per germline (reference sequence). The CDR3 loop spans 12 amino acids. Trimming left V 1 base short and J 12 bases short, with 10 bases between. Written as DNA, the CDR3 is TGTGCCAGCAGCCAAGGGTCCCATGGGCAGTTCTTC. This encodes CASSQGSHGQFF.

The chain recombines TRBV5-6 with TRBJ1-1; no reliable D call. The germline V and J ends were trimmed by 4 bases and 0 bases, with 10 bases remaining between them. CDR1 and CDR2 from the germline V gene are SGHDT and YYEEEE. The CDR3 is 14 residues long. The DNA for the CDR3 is TGTGCCAGCAGCCCAGGACCGCTGAACACTGAAGCTTTCTTT. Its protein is CASSPGPLNTEAFF.

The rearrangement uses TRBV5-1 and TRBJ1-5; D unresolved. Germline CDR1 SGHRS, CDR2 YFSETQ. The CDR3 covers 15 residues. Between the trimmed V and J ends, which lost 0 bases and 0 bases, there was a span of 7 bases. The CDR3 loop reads CASSLAGDSNQPQHF. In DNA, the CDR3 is TGCGCCAGCAGCTTGGCTGGAGATAGCAATCAGCCCCAGCATTTT.

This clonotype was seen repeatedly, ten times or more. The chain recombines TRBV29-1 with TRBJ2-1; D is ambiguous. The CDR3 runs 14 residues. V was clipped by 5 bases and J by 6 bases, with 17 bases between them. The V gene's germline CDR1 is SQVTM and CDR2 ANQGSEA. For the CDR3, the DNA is TGCAGCGTTCTCGCGTTCGTGGGTCTCAATGAGCAGTTCTTC. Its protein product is CSVLAFVGLNEQFF.

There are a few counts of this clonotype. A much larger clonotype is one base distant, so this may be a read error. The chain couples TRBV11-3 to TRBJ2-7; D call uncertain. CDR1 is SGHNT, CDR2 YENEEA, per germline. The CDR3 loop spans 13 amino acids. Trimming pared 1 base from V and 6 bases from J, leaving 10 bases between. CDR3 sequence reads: CASSLAARSEQYF. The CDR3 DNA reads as TGTGCCAGCAGCTTAGCCGCTCGATCCGAGCAGTACTTC.

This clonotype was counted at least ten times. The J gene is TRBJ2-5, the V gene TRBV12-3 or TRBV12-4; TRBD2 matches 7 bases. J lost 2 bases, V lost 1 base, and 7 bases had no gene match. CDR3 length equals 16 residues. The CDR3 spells CASSLEGQGGQETQYF. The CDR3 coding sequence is TGTGCCAGCAGTTTAGAGGGTCAGGGAGGGCAAGAGACCCAGTACTTC.

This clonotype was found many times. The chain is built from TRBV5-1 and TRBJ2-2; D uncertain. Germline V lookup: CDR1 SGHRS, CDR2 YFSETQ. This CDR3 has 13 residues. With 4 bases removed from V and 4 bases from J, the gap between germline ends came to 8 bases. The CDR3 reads CASSPLPTGELFF. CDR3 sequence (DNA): TGCGCCAGCAGCCCCCTCCCCACCGGGGAGCTGTTTTTT.

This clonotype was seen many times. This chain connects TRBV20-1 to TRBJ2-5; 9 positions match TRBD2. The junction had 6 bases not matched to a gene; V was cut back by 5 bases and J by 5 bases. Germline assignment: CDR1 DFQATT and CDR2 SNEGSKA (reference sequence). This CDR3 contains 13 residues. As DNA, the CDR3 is TGCAGTGCTCGCGGGAGGGCGGGGGAGACCCAGTACTTC. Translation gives CSARGRAGETQYF.

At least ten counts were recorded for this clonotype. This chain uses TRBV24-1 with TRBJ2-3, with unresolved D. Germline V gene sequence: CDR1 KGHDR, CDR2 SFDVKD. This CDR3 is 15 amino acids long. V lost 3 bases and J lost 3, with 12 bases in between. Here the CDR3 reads CATSDGNSATDTQYF. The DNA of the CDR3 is TGTGCCACCAGTGATGGTAACAGCGCGACAGATACGCAGTATTTT.

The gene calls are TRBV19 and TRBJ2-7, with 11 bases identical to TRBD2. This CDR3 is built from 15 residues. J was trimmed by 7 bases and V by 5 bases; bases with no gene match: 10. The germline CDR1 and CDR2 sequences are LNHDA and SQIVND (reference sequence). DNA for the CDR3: TGTGCCAGTAGTGTCGGGACTAGCGGTTCTCGGGAGCAGTACTTC. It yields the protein CASSVGTSGSREQYF.

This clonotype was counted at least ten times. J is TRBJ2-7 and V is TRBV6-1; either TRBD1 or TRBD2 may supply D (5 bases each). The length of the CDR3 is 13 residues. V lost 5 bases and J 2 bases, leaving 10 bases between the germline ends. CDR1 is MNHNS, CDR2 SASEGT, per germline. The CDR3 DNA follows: TGTGCCAGCAGTCGGGACGGTACCTACGAGCAGTACTTC. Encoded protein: CASSRDGTYEQYF.

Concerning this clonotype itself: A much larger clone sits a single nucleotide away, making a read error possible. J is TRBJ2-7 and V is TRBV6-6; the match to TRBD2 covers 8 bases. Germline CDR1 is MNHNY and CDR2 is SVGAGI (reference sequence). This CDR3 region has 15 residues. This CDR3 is CASSHSFGRAGVFYF. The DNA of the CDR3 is TGTGCCAGCAGTCACTCGTTCGGACGAGCGGGAGTCTTCTACTTC.

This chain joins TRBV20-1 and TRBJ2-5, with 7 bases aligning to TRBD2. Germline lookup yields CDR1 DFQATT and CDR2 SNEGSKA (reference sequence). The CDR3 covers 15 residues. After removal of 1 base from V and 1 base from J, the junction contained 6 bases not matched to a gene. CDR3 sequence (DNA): TGCAGTGCTAGAGGTCTGGCGGGGGTCCAAGAGACCCAGTACTTC. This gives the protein CSARGLAGVQETQYF.

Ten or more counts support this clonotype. The DNA of the CDR3 is TGTGCCAGCAGTGAAGCGCTTCGGGGACACTCTCAAGGCGAGCAGTACTTC. Encoded protein: CASSEALRGHSQGEQYF. The chain couples TRBV6-1 to TRBJ2-7; D is possibly TRBD1 (6 bases). The germline V gene encodes CDR1 MNHNS and CDR2 SASEGT. The length of the CDR3 is 17 residues. Between the trimmed V and J ends, which lost 0 bases and 6 bases, there was a span of 21 bases.